Below are 31 T cell receptor beta chains sequenced from a single sample in a study of blood T cell repertoires in COVID-19. This table comes from immunoSEQ multiplex PCR, and its TCRdb copy is limited to in-frame clones, with some not included. This repertoire shows about 390,000 clones, 70% to 90% found once; its top ten account for under 3%. Sequencing was done on a sample of peripheral blood. Receptors originate from a woman in her sixties or seventies with COVID-19, enrolled during active disease.

The chain recombines TRBV27 with TRBJ2-7, with 14 positions matching TRBD2. The CDR3 contains 14 residues. Trimming cost V 6 bases and J 7 bases; bases outside gene matches: 5. Germline V gene data show CDR1 as MNHEY and CDR2 as SMNVEV (reference sequence). The CDR3 DNA sequence: TGTGCCAGCAGAGGACTAGCGGGGGGCGGAGAGCAGTACTTC. Protein product: CASRGLAGGGEQYF.

V and J are TRBV28 and TRBJ1-5; the D is unclear. In germline, CDR1 is MDHEN, CDR2 SYDVKM. The CDR3 has 11 amino acids. Trimming removed 5 bases from V and 4 bases from J, with 3 bases in between. The CDR3, as DNA: TGTGCCAGCAGTCTAAATCAGCCCCAGCATTTT. It encodes CASSLNQPQHF.

This clone was seen a handful of times. The chain combines TRBV7-2 with TRBJ2-1, with TRBD2 identical over 12 bases. V shed 4 bases and J 5 bases; nucleotides not matched to a gene: 3. The CDR3 contains 15 residues. CDR1 SGHTA and CDR2 FQGNSA come from the germline V gene. CDR3 residues: CASSSTSGGDNEQFF. CDR3 coding DNA: TGTGCCAGCAGCTCGACTAGCGGGGGCGACAATGAGCAGTTCTTC.

The rearrangement joins TRBV3-1 (or the pseudogene TRBV3-2) to TRBJ2-7; the match to TRBD1 covers 10 bases. The ends lost 4 bases at V and 7 bases at J; junction bases unmatched: 13. This CDR3 is 16 amino acids long. Germline assignment: CDR1 LGHDT and CDR2 YNNKEL (reference sequence). CDR3 amino acids: CASSRAGTGAVNEQYF. The CDR3 nucleotides are TGTGCCAGCAGCCGCGCCGGGACAGGGGCGGTTAATGAGCAGTACTTC.

J is TRBJ1-6 and V is TRBV19; possibly TRBD1 for D (6 bases). The V and J ends lost 5 bases and 7 bases respectively, with 12 bases between them. The CDR3 has 14 residues. CDR1 and CDR2 from the germline V gene are LNHDA and SQIVND (reference sequence). This CDR3 reads CASSFGDRNSPLHF. As DNA, the CDR3 is TGTGCCAGTAGTTTCGGTGACAGGAATTCACCCCTCCACTTT.

This clone is a singleton in its sample. The chain employs TRBV12-3 or TRBV12-4 and TRBJ2-3, with D perhaps matching TRBD1 (5 bases). V was pared by 2 bases and J by 5 bases, with 8 bases between. The CDR3 totals 13 residues. CDR3: CASSLQGRDTQYF. CDR3 in DNA: TGTGCCAGCAGTTTACAGGGTAGAGATACGCAGTATTTT.

This clone occurred once. V and J are TRBV30 and TRBJ2-1, with no clear D. In germline, CDR1 is GTSNPN, CDR2 SVGIG (reference sequence). This CDR3 is 11 amino acids long. V dropped 0 bases and J dropped 9 bases, with 6 bases sitting between them. The CDR3 coding sequence is TGTGCCTGGAGTGTGTTGGCTGAGCAGTTCTTC. This codes for CAWSVLAEQFF.

This chain uses TRBV5-1 with TRBJ2-2; 11 nucleotides match TRBD2. Germline CDR1 and CDR2: SGHRS and YFSETQ. Unmatched junction bases numbered 15, after V lost 4 bases and J lost 7 bases. CDR3 size: 18 residues. DNA of the CDR3: TGCGCCAGCAGCCCGCCTCCACTAGCGGGGGTATCAGGCGGGGAGCTGTTTTTT. Its protein product is CASSPPPLAGVSGGELFF. The variable domain in full, completed from reference TRBV5-1 and TRBJ2-2, reads KAGVTQTPRYLIKTRGQQVTLSCSPISGHRSVSWYQQTPGQGLQFLFEYFSETQRNKGNFPGRFSGRQFSNSRSEMNVSTLELGDSALYLCASSPPPLAGVSGGELFFGEGSRLTVL.

This clone was seen repeatedly, ten times or more. The CDR3 coding sequence is TGTGCCAGCAGTTTGGCTGGGGCGGTCTACACAGATACGCAGTATTTT. Translation gives CASSLAGAVYTDTQYF. The V and J genes are TRBV28 and TRBJ2-3; a weak D match, TRBD1 (5 bases). The V gene's germline CDR1 is MDHEN and CDR2 SYDVKM. The length of the CDR3 is 16 residues. Trimming removed 3 bases at V and 2 bases at J, with 15 bases between.

The chain carries TRBV28 and TRBJ1-4, with D possibly matching TRBD1 (5 bases). CDR1 and CDR2 (germline): MDHEN, SYDVKM. V gave up 9 bases and J gave up 0 bases, with 11 bases separating them. The length of the CDR3 is 14 residues. CDR3 in amino acids: CASGTVSTNEKLFF. In nucleotides, the CDR3 is TGTGCCAGTGGGACTGTCTCAACTAATGAAAAACTGTTTTTT.

The DNA of the CDR3 is TGTGCCTGGAAAAGACAGGGGAGGAATGAGCAGTTCTTC. Its translation is CAWKRQGRNEQFF. This chain links TRBV30 with TRBJ2-1, with 8 bases identical to TRBD1. The V and J ends lost 4 bases and 7 bases, in that order; junction bases with no gene match: 6. The V gene's germline CDR1 is GTSNPN and CDR2 SVGIG (reference sequence). The CDR3 covers 13 residues.

This clone was counted a few times. The chain links TRBV29-1 to TRBJ2-1; possibly TRBD1 for D (6 bases). Germline V gene lookup returns CDR1 SQVTM and CDR2 ANQGSEA. V was shortened by 3 bases and J by 7 bases, with 19 bases between the two germline ends. The CDR3 totals 15 residues. This CDR3 reads CSVERARGVDNEQFF. CDR3 DNA: TGCAGCGTTGAGAGGGCCAGGGGAGTGGATAATGAGCAGTTCTTC.

The V and J genes are TRBV21-1 and TRBJ1-2. TRBV21-1 is listed as a pseudogene. The CDR3 runs 14 residues. This CDR3 is CASSSPTLNYGYTF. The CDR3 DNA reads as TGTGCCAGCAGCAGCCCAACACTAAACTATGGCTACACCTTC.

V gene TRBV7-2 combines with J gene TRBJ2-3, with D possibly being TRBD1 (5 bases). The CDR3 has 13 residues. Trimming cost V 1 base and J 5 bases, with 7 bases left between them. Germline assignment: CDR1 SGHTA and CDR2 FQGNSA. Here the CDR3 reads CASSLVGQDTQYF. The DNA for the CDR3 is TGTGCCAGCAGCTTAGTTGGACAAGATACGCAGTATTTT.

V gene TRBV18 combines with J gene TRBJ2-3; D unresolved. V was cut by 5 bases and J by 6 bases, with 15 bases left in between. CDR3 length equals 14 residues. Germline lookup yields CDR1 KGHSH and CDR2 LQKENI. DNA of the CDR3: TGTGCCAGCTCATTAGTGGCGGTGGTTGATACGCAGTATTTT. Protein sequence: CASSLVAVVDTQYF.

This chain uses TRBV7-9 with TRBJ1-1; TRBD1 matches at 9 bases. The J segment lost 6 bases and the V segment lost 3 bases, leaving 5 bases of the junction unmatched. The CDR3 is 14 amino acids. Per the germline V gene, CDR1 is SEHNR and CDR2 is FQNEAQ (reference sequence). The CDR3: CASSLTTGGSEAFF. The CDR3 region has the DNA TGTGCCAGCAGCTTGACTACAGGGGGCTCTGAAGCTTTCTTT. Full variable domain (outside the CDR3, taken from reference TRBV7-9 and TRBJ1-1): DTGVSQNPRHKITKRGQNVTFRCDPISEHNRLYWYRQTLGQGPEFLTYFQNEAQLEKSRLLSDRFSAERPKGSFSTLEIQRTEQGDSAMYLCASSLTTGGSEAFFGQGTRLTVV.

This clone was observed a few times. The V and J genes are TRBV7-8 and TRBJ2-3, with TRBD2 identical over 8 bases. The CDR3 totals 20 residues. The junction had 19 bases not matched to a gene; V was cut back by 5 bases and J by 0 bases. Germline V gives CDR1 SGHVS, CDR2 FQNEAQ. This CDR3 is CASSPRYGVAGQFSTDTQYF. The CDR3 DNA reads as TGTGCCAGCAGCCCTCGATATGGGGTAGCGGGGCAATTTAGCACAGATACGCAGTATTTT.

This clone was recorded only once. The chain employs TRBV6-2 or TRBV6-3 and TRBJ2-5; TRBD2 aligns across 8 bases. CDR1 is MNHEY and CDR2 is SVGEGT in the germline V gene. CDR3 length: 17 residues. With 2 bases clipped from V and 2 bases from J, the junction kept 10 bases outside the gene matches. CDR3 nucleotides: TGTGCCAGCAGTTACGGCCGGACTAGCACGAATCAAGAGACCCAGTACTTC. Translation: CASSYGRTSTNQETQYF.

The chain has TRBV5-1 and TRBJ2-7; TRBD2 might be the D (6 bases). The CDR3 has 16 amino acids. Germline CDR1 and CDR2: SGHRS and YFSETQ. Trimming stripped 2 bases from V and 0 bases from J, with 15 bases between. The CDR3 DNA reads as TGCGCCAGCAGCTTTCTGTGGGCGGGACGCTCCTACGAGCAGTACTTC. The encoded protein is CASSFLWAGRSYEQYF. Variable domain in full (rest from reference TRBV5-1 and TRBJ2-7): KAGVTQTPRYLIKTRGQQVTLSCSPISGHRSVSWYQQTPGQGLQFLFEYFSETQRNKGNFPGRFSGRQFSNSRSEMNVSTLELGDSALYLCASSFLWAGRSYEQYFGPGTRLTVT.

CDR3 nucleotides: TGTGCCACCAGCAGAGAAAAACAGGGGGCAGGGGAGCAGTACTTC. Amino acid sequence: CATSREKQGAGEQYF. The V gene is TRBV15, the J gene TRBJ2-7; 9 bases are shared with TRBD1. V shed 0 bases and J 7 bases; nucleotides not matched to a gene: 7. The CDR3 covers 15 residues. CDR1 is LNHNV and CDR2 is YYDKDF in the germline V gene (reference sequence).

The CDR3 reads CASSPHHSGTGGNTIYF. CDR3 bases: TGTGCCAGCAGCCCTCACCATTCCGGGACAGGAGGAAACACCATATATTTT. The rearrangement links TRBV3-1 (or the pseudogene TRBV3-2) to TRBJ1-3; 8 nucleotides agree with TRBD1. The CDR3 extends over 17 amino acids. V shed 4 bases and J 4 bases; nucleotides not matched to a gene: 12. From germline, CDR1 is LGHDT and CDR2 YNNKEL (reference sequence).

The chain links TRBV5-5 to TRBJ2-2; D is perhaps TRBD1 (5 bases). Trimming removed 1 base from V and 5 bases from J, with 21 bases in between. The germline CDR1 and CDR2 sequences are SGHKS and YYEKEE (reference sequence). The CDR3 covers 18 residues. The CDR3 here is CASSLPAGPKIGTGELFF. CDR3 sequence (DNA): TGTGCCAGCAGCTTGCCGGCAGGGCCTAAAATCGGTACCGGGGAGCTGTTTTTT.

V and J are TRBV4-1 and TRBJ2-2, with D possibly TRBD2 on 5 matching bases. The CDR3 runs to 15 residues. The germline V gene encodes CDR1 MGHRA and CDR2 YSYEKL. With 2 bases removed from V and 3 bases from J, the gap between germline ends came to 10 bases. The CDR3 DNA is TGCGCCAGCAGCCAAATTACCGGGGACACCGGGGAGCTGTTTTTT. Protein: CASSQITGDTGELFF.

This clone was recorded once. This chain joins TRBV9 and TRBJ2-7; TRBD2 aligns across 7 bases. This CDR3 contains 12 residues. The germline CDR1 and CDR2 sequences are SGDLS and YYNGEE. The V and J ends lost 3 bases and 6 bases, in that order; junction bases with no gene match: 3. CDR3 sequence reads: CASSAGGGEQYF. The DNA for the CDR3 is TGTGCCAGCAGCGCGGGCGGGGGCGAGCAGTACTTC. The variable domain in full, completed from reference TRBV9 and TRBJ2-7, reads DSGVTQTPKHLITATGQRVTLRCSPRSGDLSVYWYQQSLDQGLQFLIQYYNGEERAKGNILERFSAQQFPDLHSELNLSSLELGDSALYFCASSAGGGEQYFGPGTRLTVT.

The chain links TRBV18 to TRBJ1-1; 7 bases are shared with TRBD1. Per germline, CDR1 KGHSH and CDR2 LQKENI. V lost 3 bases and J lost 4; bases outside the gene matches: 11. CDR3 length: 16 amino acids. The DNA of the CDR3 is TGTGCCAGCTCACCCGCCTCAACAGGGGACGGCACTGAAGCTTTCTTT. Protein: CASSPASTGDGTEAFF.

This clone was detected only once. This sequence joins TRBV2 and TRBJ1-1; 9 bases align to TRBD1. The junction had 8 bases not matched to a gene; V was cut back by 8 bases and J by 1 base. The germline V gene encodes CDR1 SNHLY and CDR2 FYNNEI. The CDR3 is 15 amino acids. DNA for the CDR3: TGTGCCAGCGATCGGCCGGGACAGGGGAACACTGAAGCTTTCTTT. Its protein product is CASDRPGQGNTEAFF.

This chain links TRBV7-6 with TRBJ1-1; D unresolved. This CDR3 is built from 15 residues. Germline CDR1 is SGHVS and CDR2 is FNYEAQ. V was pared by 0 bases and J by 1 base, with 9 bases between. This CDR3 reads CASSLAQVSNTEAFF. In DNA form, the CDR3 reads TGTGCCAGCAGCTTAGCTCAGGTCTCGAACACTGAAGCTTTCTTT.

The chain is built from TRBV6-6 and TRBJ2-3; TRBD2 might be the D (5 bases). Trimming took 1 base from V and 2 from J, leaving 7 bases between them. CDR3 length: 14 residues. Germline loops: CDR1 MNHNY, CDR2 SVGAGI (reference sequence). In DNA, the CDR3 is TGTGCCAGCAGTTACTGGGGAGACACAGATACGCAGTATTTT. Translation gives CASSYWGDTDTQYF.

The V call is TRBV12-5, the J call TRBJ1-2; D not resolved. Trimming left V 0 bases short and J 2 bases short, with 7 bases between. This CDR3 comprises 14 residues. Germline V lookup: CDR1 LGHNT, CDR2 FRNRAP. The CDR3 sequence is CASGLVNRNYGYTF. CDR3 bases: TGTGCTAGTGGTTTGGTGAACAGAAACTATGGCTACACCTTC.

This sequence joins TRBV9 and TRBJ2-2; 10 bases line up with TRBD1. V lost 4 bases to trimming and J lost 8 bases; unmatched junction nucleotides: 11. Germline V CDR1 and CDR2: SGDLS, YYNGEE. The CDR3 is 16 amino acids. CDR3 DNA: TGTGCCAGCAGCCGCGGTGGACAGGGGGTACTAGGGGAGCTGTTTTTT. This encodes CASSRGGQGVLGELFF.

The chain couples TRBV6-2 or TRBV6-3 to TRBJ2-5; 9 bases match TRBD1. CDR3 length equals 14 residues. Trimming at V came to 4 bases and at J to 5 bases, leaving 5 bases not matched to a gene. Germline CDR1 is MNHEY and CDR2 is SVGEGT. The CDR3 coding sequence is TGTGCCAGCAGTTTGCACAGGGGGCCTGAGACCCAGTACTTC. Its protein product is CASSLHRGPETQYF.